This T cell receptor beta chain was obtained from a study of T cells after yellow fever vaccination. This CDR3 spans 14 amino acids. The V gene lost 1 base and the J gene lost 4 bases, with 11 bases spanning the gap. Germline loops: CDR1 SGHTA, CDR2 FQGNSA. This clonotype was detected many times. MiXCR was run by TCRdb on the 5' RACE reads, yielding one entry per CDR3 protein. The sample holds 300,000 to 350,000 distinct CDR3 sequences, about 4.5% seen once. The sample consisted of PBMCs, taken 15 days after the yellow fever booster vaccination. The chain couples TRBV7-2 to TRBJ2-7; D is uncertain. This clonotype originated in a young man who received the YFV17D yellow fever vaccine. CDR3: CASSLGGIRYEQYF. CDR3 DNA sequence: TGTGCCAGCAGCTTAGGGGGTATTCGGTACGAGCAGTACTTC.